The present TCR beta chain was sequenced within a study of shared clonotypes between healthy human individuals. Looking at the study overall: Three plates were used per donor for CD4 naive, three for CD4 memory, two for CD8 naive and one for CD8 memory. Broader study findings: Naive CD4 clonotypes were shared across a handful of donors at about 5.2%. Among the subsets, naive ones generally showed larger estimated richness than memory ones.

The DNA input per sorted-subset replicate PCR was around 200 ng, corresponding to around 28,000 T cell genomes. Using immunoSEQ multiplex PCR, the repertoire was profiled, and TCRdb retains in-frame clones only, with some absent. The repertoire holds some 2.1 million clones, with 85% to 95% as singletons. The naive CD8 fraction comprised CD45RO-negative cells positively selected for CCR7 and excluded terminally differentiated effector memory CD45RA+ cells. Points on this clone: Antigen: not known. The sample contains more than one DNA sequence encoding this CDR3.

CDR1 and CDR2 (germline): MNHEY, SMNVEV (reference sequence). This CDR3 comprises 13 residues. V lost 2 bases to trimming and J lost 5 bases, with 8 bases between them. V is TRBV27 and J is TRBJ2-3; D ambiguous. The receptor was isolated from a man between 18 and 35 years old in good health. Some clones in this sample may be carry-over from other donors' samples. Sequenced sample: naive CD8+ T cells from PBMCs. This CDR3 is CASSLGRRDTQYF. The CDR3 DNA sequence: TGTGCCAGCAGTTTAGGAAGGAGAGATACGCAGTATTTT.